This record looks at one T cell receptor beta chain sequence and its context. Terminally differentiated effector memory CD45RA+ cells were left out of the naive CD8 fraction, which was CD45RO-negative and positively selected for CCR7. The data were produced by immunoSEQ multiplex PCR, yet TCRdb's version contains in-frame clones alone and is incomplete. The sample consists of roughly 570,000 clones, more than 95% of them appearing once. The data originate from a study of shared clonotypes between healthy human individuals. Study overall: Plates per donor: three CD4 naive, three CD4 memory, two CD8 naive, one CD8 memory.

The CDR3 runs to 15 residues. Germline V gene lookup returns CDR1 MGHRA and CDR2 YSYEKL. The V gene lost 4 bases and the J gene lost 1 base, with 10 bases spanning the gap. Sample: naive CD8+ T cells sorted from blood. The chain is built from TRBV4-1 and TRBJ2-2; D is undetermined. The sequence was obtained from a man aged 25-45 years in good health. Here the CDR3 reads CASSPLTGNTGELFF. DNA for the CDR3: TGCGCCAGCAGCCCCCTTACGGGGAACACCGGGGAGCTGTTTTTT.